These T cell receptor beta chains were read from a single sample in a study of shared clonotypes between healthy human individuals. TCRdb's table, derived via immunoSEQ multiplex PCR, lists solely in-frame clones and lacks some. The sample holds some 2.1 million clones, about 95% seen once. Sequencing was done on a sample of naive CD8+ T cells sorted from blood. All receptors come from a man younger than 35 in good health. The CDR3 runs from the conserved cysteine through the conserved F or W. The D gene is left open where the match is weak. Size is omitted from some rows. Given values are once, few, many or a class for expanded clones.

d_gene: NA
abundance: NA
j_gene: TRBJ1-2
v_gene: TRBV2
CDR3aa: CASAEQAAAYGYTF
CDR3nt: TGTGCCAGCGCCGAACAAGCGGCGGCCTATGGCTACACCTTC

d_gene: NA
abundance: NA
j_gene: TRBJ2-6
v_gene: TRBV27
CDR3aa: CASMGSSGANVLTF
CDR3nt: TGTGCCAGCATGGGGTCCTCTGGGGCCAACGTCCTGACTTTC

d_gene: NA
abundance: NA
j_gene: TRBJ1-1
v_gene: TRBV5-1
CDR3aa: CASSIGQPNTEAFF
CDR3nt: TGCGCCAGCAGCATCGGACAGCCGAACACTGAAGCTTTCTTT

d_gene: TRBD2
abundance: NA
j_gene: TRBJ2-1
v_gene: TRBV6-9
CDR3aa: CASSYSSRGTSGRASYNEQFF
CDR3nt: TGTGCCAGCAGTTATTCGAGTAGAGGGACTAGCGGGAGAGCCTCCTACAATGAGCAGTTCTTC

d_gene: NA
abundance: NA
j_gene: TRBJ2-7
v_gene: TRBV6-5
CDR3aa: CASSYYGRASNYEQYF
CDR3nt: TGTGCCAGCAGTTACTATGGGCGGGCAAGCAACTACGAGCAGTACTTC

d_gene: NA
abundance: NA
j_gene: TRBJ1-1
v_gene: TRBV9
CDR3aa: CASSVGGTEAFF
CDR3nt: TGTGCCAGCAGCGTCGGGGGGACTGAAGCTTTCTTT

d_gene: TRBD2
abundance: NA
j_gene: TRBJ2-2
v_gene: TRBV6-5
CDR3aa: CASSTGLGGGELFF
CDR3nt: TGTGCCAGCAGCACGGGACTAGGAGGCGGGGAGCTGTTTTTT

d_gene: TRBD1
abundance: NA
j_gene: TRBJ2-7
v_gene: TRBV11-2
CDR3aa: CASSLASPDRGYEQYF
CDR3nt: TGTGCCAGCAGCTTAGCCTCCCCGGACAGGGGGTACGAGCAGTACTTC

d_gene: TRBD1
abundance: NA
j_gene: TRBJ2-1
v_gene: TRBV4-1
CDR3aa: CASSQGWDRGLNEQFF
CDR3nt: TGCGCCAGCAGCCAAGGGTGGGACAGGGGACTCAATGAGCAGTTCTTC

d_gene: NA
abundance: NA
j_gene: TRBJ1-5
v_gene: TRBV6-4
CDR3aa: CASSDSLGQPQHF
CDR3nt: TGTGCCAGCAGTGACTCTCTGGGGCAGCCCCAGCATTTT

d_gene: TRBD1
abundance: NA
j_gene: TRBJ1-2
v_gene: TRBV11-2
CDR3aa: CASRRTGNYGYTF
CDR3nt: TGTGCCAGCAGACGGACAGGGAACTATGGCTACACCTTC

d_gene: TRBD1
abundance: NA
j_gene: TRBJ2-7
v_gene: TRBV7-8
CDR3aa: CASSLQQGAGLYEQYF
CDR3nt: TGTGCCAGCAGCTTGCAACAGGGGGCTGGTCTCTACGAGCAGTACTTC

d_gene: NA
abundance: NA
j_gene: TRBJ2-5
v_gene: TRBV11-2
CDR3aa: CASSLAAGGKETQYF
CDR3nt: TGTGCCAGCAGCCTAGCGGCAGGGGGCAAGGAGACCCAGTACTTC

d_gene: NA
abundance: NA
j_gene: TRBJ2-5
v_gene: TRBV28
CDR3aa: CASSPVSSEETQYF
CDR3nt: TGTGCCAGCAGTCCTGTCTCCAGCGAGGAGACCCAGTACTTC

d_gene: NA
abundance: NA
j_gene: TRBJ1-1
v_gene: TRBV6-6
CDR3aa: CASSQRGGGTEAFF
CDR3nt: TGTGCCAGCAGCCAACGGGGGGGTGGCACTGAAGCTTTCTTT

d_gene: NA
abundance: NA
j_gene: TRBJ1-3
v_gene: TRBV5-6
CDR3aa: CASSLWGGPGNTIYF
CDR3nt: TGTGCCAGCAGCCTATGGGGCGGGCCGGGAAACACCATATATTTT

d_gene: TRBD1
abundance: NA
j_gene: TRBJ2-1
v_gene: TRBV4-1
CDR3aa: CASSLRQGERNEQFF
CDR3nt: TGCGCCAGCAGCCTCCGACAGGGAGAACGGAATGAGCAGTTCTTC

d_gene: NA
abundance: NA
j_gene: TRBJ2-5
v_gene: TRBV19
CDR3aa: CASSVDSEETQYF
CDR3nt: TGTGCCAGTAGTGTTGACAGTGAAGAGACCCAGTACTTC

d_gene: NA
abundance: once
j_gene: TRBJ1-1
v_gene: TRBV6-5
CDR3aa: CASSAFSGSNTEAFF
CDR3nt: TGTGCCAGCAGCGCTTTTTCTGGATCGAACACTGAAGCTTTCTTT

d_gene: TRBD1
abundance: NA
j_gene: TRBJ1-2
v_gene: TRBV28
CDR3aa: CASSLSGTALGYTF
CDR3nt: TGTGCCAGCAGTTTATCCGGGACAGCCTTGGGCTACACCTTC

d_gene: TRBD2
abundance: NA
j_gene: TRBJ2-1
v_gene: TRBV15
CDR3aa: CATSRGWTSGSIHEQFF
CDR3nt: TGTGCCACCAGCAGAGGCTGGACTAGCGGGAGTATCCATGAGCAGTTCTTC

d_gene: TRBD2
abundance: NA
j_gene: TRBJ2-1
v_gene: TRBV10-2
CDR3aa: CASSGRLAGGGNEQFF
CDR3nt: TGCGCCAGCAGTGGGCGACTAGCGGGAGGGGGCAATGAGCAGTTCTTC

d_gene: NA
abundance: NA
j_gene: TRBJ1-1
v_gene: TRBV29-1
CDR3aa: CSVEDLPGGTEAFF
CDR3nt: TGCAGCGTTGAAGATTTACCGGGCGGAACTGAAGCTTTCTTT

d_gene: NA
abundance: NA
j_gene: TRBJ1-6
v_gene: TRBV7-8
CDR3aa: CASSLGNSNYSPLHF
CDR3nt: TGTGCCAGCAGCTTAGGGAACAGTAATTATTCACCCCTCCACTTT

d_gene: NA
abundance: NA
j_gene: TRBJ2-2
v_gene: TRBV5-4
CDR3aa: CASSLGTGYTGELFF
CDR3nt: TGTGCCAGCAGCTTGGGAACAGGATACACCGGGGAGCTGTTTTTT

d_gene: NA
abundance: NA
j_gene: TRBJ2-1
v_gene: TRBV7-6
CDR3aa: CASSPDHNEQFF
CDR3nt: TGTGCCAGCAGCCCGGACCACAATGAGCAGTTCTTC

d_gene: NA
abundance: once
j_gene: TRBJ2-5
v_gene: TRBV11-1
CDR3aa: CASSPLVADRYQETQYF
CDR3nt: TGTGCCAGCAGCCCCCTCGTGGCTGACAGGTACCAAGAGACCCAGTACTTC

d_gene: TRBD2
abundance: NA
j_gene: TRBJ2-1
v_gene: TRBV11-2
CDR3aa: CASSLYGGSSYNEQFF
CDR3nt: TGTGCCAGCAGCTTATATGGCGGGAGCTCCTACAATGAGCAGTTCTTC

d_gene: NA
abundance: NA
j_gene: TRBJ2-3
v_gene: TRBV27
CDR3aa: CASTDTDTQYF
CDR3nt: TGTGCCAGCACCGACACAGATACGCAGTATTTT

d_gene: NA
abundance: NA
j_gene: TRBJ2-7
v_gene: TRBV19
CDR3aa: CASSILPRGSYEQYF
CDR3nt: TGTGCCAGTAGTATACTTCCCAGGGGTTCCTACGAGCAGTACTTC

d_gene: NA
abundance: NA
j_gene: TRBJ1-3
v_gene: TRBV6-5
CDR3aa: CASSWGEGLAGNTIYF
CDR3nt: TGTGCCAGCAGTTGGGGCGAGGGTCTTGCTGGAAACACCATATATTTT

d_gene: TRBD1
abundance: NA
j_gene: TRBJ2-7
v_gene: TRBV6-5
CDR3aa: CASSYGTESYEQYF
CDR3nt: TGTGCCAGCAGTTACGGGACAGAGAGCTACGAGCAGTACTTC

d_gene: NA
abundance: once
j_gene: TRBJ2-5
v_gene: TRBV4-1
CDR3aa: CASSIRVSETQYF
CDR3nt: TGCGCCAGCAGCATCAGGGTGTCGGAGACCCAGTACTTC